This TCR beta chain is drawn from a study of cytomegalovirus exposure and HLA in healthy donors listed by TCRdb under 2017. Study-level background: According to a later analysis, the approximately 130 validation repertoires were produced on the same platform as the 666 repertoires of the first cohort. The study aimed to test whether cataloging public T cell receptors could reveal signatures of past pathogen exposure. To predict cytomegalovirus infection status, the study combined high-throughput TCR immunosequencing, statistical association of individual TCRs with disease status, and machine learning. A separate validation cohort of roughly 120 different subjects was used in addition to the roughly 720-subject first cohort.

Reading from cysteine to phenylalanine, the CDR3 counts 15 amino acids. Only the CDR3 portion is preserved as DNA: 45 bases, with reading frame beginning at the first base. V loses 7 bases at its end and J loses 2 bases; junction bases beyond the gene matches: 8. CDR1 is given as MGHDK and CDR2 as SYGVNS, both from the germline V gene. Separate from the approximately 700-subject first cohort, the validation cohort of 90 to 150 subjects was the group to which the donors belonged. The method was the immunoSEQ multiplex PCR assay. In the source study's methods: A statistical classification framework was built to diagnose cytomegalovirus status from the catalog of TCR beta chain sequences. Drawn from immuneACCESS, this table holds only the in-frame rearrangements with V and J called that TCRdb kept. Clones are partly lost; checked studies trace under half to an unresolved V gene and leave the rest unexplained. The V and J calls and clone size were taken over from that table, and D and trimming were inferred from the DNA. This sample has about 240,000 clones in its table, and around 87% of those were observed once. 0.95% to 1.5% of the sample is taken by the ten largest.

Paper-wide results and their limitations: Across donors, most TCR sequences were observed very rarely, whereas some public TCRs were present in many individuals. Subsequent analysis determined that TCRs grouped into clusters in the first cohort also showed a tendency toward co-occurrence across the 120 or so validation repertoires, and roughly 94% of cluster scores exceeded 0. It was suggested by the authors that the approach could potentially be generalized to other disease states and immunological phenotypes. In both the original and validation cohorts, the classifier was reported to diagnose cytomegalovirus status with high specificity and sensitivity. In the study, approximately 160 TCR beta chains were listed as associated with cytomegalovirus. A few of the identified cytomegalovirus-associated TCR beta chains were confirmed in vitro to be specific for cytomegalovirus antigens. The validation cohort had no HLA typing available for a later analysis, so co-occurrence within that cohort was assessed over all 120 or so repertoires.

As to this clone: Its antigen remains unidentified. The input lacks base qualities; no much larger clone sits a single base away.

What was sequenced was PBMCs. This chain is built from TRBV25-1 and TRBJ2-1; 7 nucleotides in the junction match TRBD2. The TCR originated in a woman aged 25 to 39 in good health and CMV-seropositive. The bases are TGTGCCAGCACCAGGACTAGTGTTACCTACAATGAGCAGTTCTTC. This codes for CASTRTSVTYNEQFF.